This TCR beta chain derives from a study of cytomegalovirus exposure and HLA in healthy donors. At the level of the study: Earlier findings included nearly 120 million unique TCR beta sequences obtained from about 179 million T cells. General study results and limits: Prior analysis indicated that the majority of TCR beta V segments exhibited productivity approximately 87% or approximately 30% of the time.

CDR3 length: 12 residues. The junction had 0 bases not matched to a gene; V was cut back by 3 bases and J by 5 bases. The germline V gene encodes CDR1 LNHDA and CDR2 SQIVND (reference sequence). This clone was seen more than once but under ten times. Antigen specificity is unknown. PCR amplification relied on 60 Vbeta primers (plus 13 Jbeta primers). TCRdb's copy holds only in-frame clones and misses some; the assay was immunoSEQ multiplex PCR. The table includes approximately 190,000 clones, approximately 82% detected once. The chain couples TRBV19 to TRBJ1-1; TRBD1 agrees at 7 bases. The sequence was obtained from a woman in her late teens or twenties in good health and CMV-seropositive. The sample comprised PBMCs. In DNA, the CDR3 is TGTGCCAGTAGTATGACAGGGACTGAAGCTTTCTTT. Encoded protein: CASSMTGTEAFF.